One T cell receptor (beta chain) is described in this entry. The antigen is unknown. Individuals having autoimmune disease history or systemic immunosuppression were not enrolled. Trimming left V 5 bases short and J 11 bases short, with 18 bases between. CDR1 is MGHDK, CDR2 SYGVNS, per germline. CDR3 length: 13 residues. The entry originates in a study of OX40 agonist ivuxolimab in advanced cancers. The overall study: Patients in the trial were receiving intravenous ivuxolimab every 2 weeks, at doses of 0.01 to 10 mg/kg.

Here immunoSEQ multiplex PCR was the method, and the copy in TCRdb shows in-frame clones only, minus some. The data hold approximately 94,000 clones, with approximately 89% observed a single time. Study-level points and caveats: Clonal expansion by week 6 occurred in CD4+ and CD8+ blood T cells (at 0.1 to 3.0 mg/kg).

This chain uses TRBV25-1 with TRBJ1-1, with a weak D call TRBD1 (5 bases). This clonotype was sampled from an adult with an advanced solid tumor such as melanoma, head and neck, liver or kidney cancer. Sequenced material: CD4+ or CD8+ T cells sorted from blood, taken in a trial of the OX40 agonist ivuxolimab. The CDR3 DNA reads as TGTGCCAGCAGTCCCGTGGGGGTAAGGTGGGCTTTCTTT. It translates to CASSPVGVRWAFF.